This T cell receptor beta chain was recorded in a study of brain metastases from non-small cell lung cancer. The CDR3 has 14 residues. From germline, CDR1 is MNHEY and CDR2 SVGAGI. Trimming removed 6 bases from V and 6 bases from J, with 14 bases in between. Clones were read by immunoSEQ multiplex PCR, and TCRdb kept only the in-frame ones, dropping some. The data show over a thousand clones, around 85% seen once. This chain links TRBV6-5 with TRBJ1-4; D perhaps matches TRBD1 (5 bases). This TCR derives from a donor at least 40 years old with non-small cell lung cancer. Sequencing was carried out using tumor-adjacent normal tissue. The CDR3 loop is CASRRDRLDEKLFF. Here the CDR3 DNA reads TGTGCCAGCAGGCGCGACAGACTTGATGAAAAACTGTTTTTT.